What follows are 15 T cell receptor beta chains derived from one specimen sequenced in a study of OX40 agonist ivuxolimab in advanced cancers. Profiled with immunoSEQ multiplex PCR; TCRdb holds only in-frame clones, not every one. The sample has tens of thousands of clones, over 70% seen once. Material: CD4+ or CD8+ T cells sorted from blood, obtained in a trial of the OX40 agonist ivuxolimab. The origin of the receptors is an adult with an advanced solid tumor such as melanoma, head and neck, liver or kidney cancer.

The V call is TRBV5-4, the J call TRBJ1-1; 12 positions agree with TRBD1. The CDR3 sequence is 13 residues long. Germline V gene sequence: CDR1 SGHNT, CDR2 YYREEE (reference sequence). Trimming removed 5 bases from V and 7 bases from J; junction bases left unmatched: 3. This chain's CDR3 is CASRGQGADEAFF. The CDR3 nucleotides are TGTGCCAGCAGGGGACAGGGGGCGGATGAAGCTTTCTTT.

This clone was seen only a few times. The chain employs TRBV6-6 and TRBJ2-7; tentative D call: TRBD2 (6 bases). Germline loops: CDR1 MNHNY, CDR2 SVGAGI (reference sequence). CDR3 length: 14 amino acids. V lost 6 bases, J lost 6 bases, and 18 bases lay in between. CDR3 loop: CASSLLGVGGEQYF. As DNA, the CDR3 is TGTGCCAGCAGCCTTCTAGGCGTGGGGGGCGAGCAGTACTTC.

This sequence joins TRBV18 and TRBJ2-5; 7 positions agree with TRBD2. Germline CDR1 KGHSH, CDR2 LQKENI. This CDR3 has 15 residues. Trimming cost V 1 base and J 3 bases; bases outside gene matches: 5. CDR3 sequence reads: CASSPRSSGEETQYF. Written as DNA, the CDR3 is TGTGCCAGCTCACCACGTTCTAGCGGCGAAGAGACCCAGTACTTC.

V usage is TRBV18 and J usage is TRBJ2-7; 9 nucleotides agree with TRBD1. CDR1 is KGHSH and CDR2 is LQKENI in the germline V gene. Trimming removed 3 bases from V and 0 bases from J; junction bases left unmatched: 6. The CDR3 is 16 residues long. CDR3 nucleotides: TGTGCCAGCTCACCCCCGGGACAGGGTTTCTCCTACGAGCAGTACTTC. It yields the protein CASSPPGQGFSYEQYF.

The chain recombines TRBV7-2 with TRBJ2-7; TRBD1 agrees at 7 bases. V was clipped by 5 bases and J by 6 bases; unmatched bases: 7. The CDR3 is 13 amino acids. Germline-derived CDR1 and CDR2 are SGHTA and FQGNSA. The CDR3 DNA reads as TGTGCCAGCAGCAGGAACCGGGACAGCGAGCAGTACTTC. It specifies CASSRNRDSEQYF.

The chain links TRBV4-1 to TRBJ1-1, with 11 bases aligning to TRBD1. Germline lookup yields CDR1 MGHRA and CDR2 YSYEKL. The CDR3 is 15 amino acids. V lost 6 bases, J lost 1 base, and 4 bases stayed unmatched. In DNA, the CDR3 is TGCGCCAGCAGACCCGGACAGGGGGCGAACACTGAAGCTTTCTTT. Its translation: CASRPGQGANTEAFF.

This clone was seen only once. This chain connects TRBV11-2 to TRBJ1-3, with D possibly TRBD1 on 6 matching bases. Germline V gene data show CDR1 as SGHAT and CDR2 as FQNNGV. This CDR3 is 15 amino acids long. The ends were cut back, 3 bases at V and 0 bases at J, with 9 bases in the middle. In DNA form, the CDR3 reads TGTGCCAGCAGCTTCACGGACAGCTCTGGAAACACCATATATTTT. Amino acids: CASSFTDSSGNTIYF.

The genes are TRBV7-9 and TRBJ2-7; D is perhaps TRBD1 or TRBD2 (5 bases each). CDR3 length equals 13 residues. Per the germline V gene, CDR1 is SEHNR and CDR2 is FQNEAQ (reference sequence). Trimming cost V 2 bases and J 4 bases, with 9 bases left between them. DNA of the CDR3: TGTGCCAGCAGCTTAACGGGGCCATACGAGCAGTACTTC. Its protein product is CASSLTGPYEQYF.

This clone has just a few counts. The chain has TRBV28 and TRBJ1-6; 7 bases agree with TRBD1. Trimming cost V 3 bases and J 9 bases; bases outside gene matches: 5. Germline CDR1 and CDR2: MDHEN and SYDVKM. The CDR3 loop spans 14 amino acids. For the CDR3, the DNA is TGTGCCAGCAGTTTGTCGCAGGGGGGTTCACCCCTCCACTTT. Translated: CASSLSQGGSPLHF.

This CDR3 reads CASRDQTWSAFF. In nucleotides, the CDR3 is TGTGCCAGCAGGGATCAAACATGGAGTGCTTTCTTT. The genes are TRBV27 and TRBJ1-1, with D unresolved. This CDR3 has 12 amino acids. Trimming left V 6 bases short and J 11 bases short, with 16 bases between. Per germline, CDR1 MNHEY and CDR2 SMNVEV (reference sequence).

The CDR3 nucleotides read TGCAGCGTTAGATTCACGGAGAACACTGAAGCTTTCTTT. Amino acid sequence: CSVRFTENTEAFF. The rearrangement uses TRBV29-1 and TRBJ1-1; D is unresolved. The CDR3 loop spans 13 amino acids. V shed 5 bases and J shed 1 base, with 11 bases lying between them. CDR1 is SQVTM, CDR2 ANQGSEA, per germline.

The chain carries TRBV10-1 and TRBJ2-3; 7 bases match TRBD1. Germline V gene data show CDR1 as WNHNN and CDR2 as SYGVQD (reference sequence). V lost 8 bases to trimming and J lost 1 base; unmatched junction nucleotides: 3. This CDR3 has 13 amino acids. Here the CDR3 DNA reads TGCGCCAGCCGCCAGGGGGGCACAGATACGCAGTATTTT. It encodes CASRQGGTDTQYF.

J is TRBJ1-1 and V is TRBV28, with 7 bases matching TRBD1. CDR3 length: 13 amino acids. V gave up 10 bases and J gave up 5 bases; unmatched junction bases: 10. The germline V gene encodes CDR1 MDHEN and CDR2 SYDVKM. CDR3 bases: TGTGCCACCGACAGGGTGGGGAGAACTGAAGCTTTCTTT. Translated, it gives CATDRVGRTEAFF.

The rearrangement links TRBV6-5 to TRBJ1-4, with D possibly matching TRBD1 (5 bases). CDR3 size: 14 residues. CDR1 is MNHEY, CDR2 SVGAGI, per germline. The V end was cut by 2 bases, the J end by 10 bases, with 14 bases between. The CDR3 DNA is TGTGCCAGCAGTTACATTTACGGGGACGGAAAACTGTTTTTT. It codes for CASSYIYGDGKLFF.

As to this clone: This same CDR3 is encoded by further DNA sequences in the sample. The chain employs TRBV11-3 and TRBJ2-1, with 9 bases fitting TRBD1. CDR3 length: 15 residues. Germline assignment: CDR1 SGHNT and CDR2 YENEEA. J lost 4 bases, V lost 1 base, and 2 bases had no gene match. CDR3: CASSLGGTGYNEQFF. CDR3 bases: TGTGCCAGCAGCTTAGGTGGGACAGGGTACAATGAGCAGTTCTTC.